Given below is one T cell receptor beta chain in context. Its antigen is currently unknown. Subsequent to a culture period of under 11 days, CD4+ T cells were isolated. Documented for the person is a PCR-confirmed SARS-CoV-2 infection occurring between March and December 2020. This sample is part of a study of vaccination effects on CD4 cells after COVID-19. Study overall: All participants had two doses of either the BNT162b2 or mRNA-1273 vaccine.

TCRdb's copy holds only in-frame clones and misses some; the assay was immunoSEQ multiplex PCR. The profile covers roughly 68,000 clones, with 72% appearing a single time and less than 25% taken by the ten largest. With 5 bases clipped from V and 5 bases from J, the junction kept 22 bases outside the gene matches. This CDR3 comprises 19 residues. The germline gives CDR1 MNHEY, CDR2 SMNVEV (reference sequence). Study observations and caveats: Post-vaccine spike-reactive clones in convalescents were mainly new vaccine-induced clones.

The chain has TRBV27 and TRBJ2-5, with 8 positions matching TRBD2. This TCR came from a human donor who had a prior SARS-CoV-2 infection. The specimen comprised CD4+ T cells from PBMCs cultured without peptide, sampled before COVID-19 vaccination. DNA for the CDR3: TGTGCCAGCAGTCCCCAGGAGCGGGAGTGGACTCGCAACTCCGAGACCCAGTACTTC. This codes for CASSPQEREWTRNSETQYF.